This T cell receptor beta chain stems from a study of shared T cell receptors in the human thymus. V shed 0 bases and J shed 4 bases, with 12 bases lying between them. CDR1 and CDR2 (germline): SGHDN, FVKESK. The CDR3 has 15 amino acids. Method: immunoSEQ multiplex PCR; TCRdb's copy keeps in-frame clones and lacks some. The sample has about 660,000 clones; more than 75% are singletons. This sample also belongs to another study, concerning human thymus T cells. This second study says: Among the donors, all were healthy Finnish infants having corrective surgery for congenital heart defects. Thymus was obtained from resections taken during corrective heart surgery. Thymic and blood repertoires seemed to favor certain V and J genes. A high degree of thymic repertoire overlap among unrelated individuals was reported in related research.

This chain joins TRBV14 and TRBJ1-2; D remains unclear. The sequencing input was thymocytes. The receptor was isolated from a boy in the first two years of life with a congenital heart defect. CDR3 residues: CASSQDPSRRYGYTF. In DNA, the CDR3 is TGTGCCAGCAGCCAAGATCCCTCCAGGCGCTATGGCTACACCTTC.